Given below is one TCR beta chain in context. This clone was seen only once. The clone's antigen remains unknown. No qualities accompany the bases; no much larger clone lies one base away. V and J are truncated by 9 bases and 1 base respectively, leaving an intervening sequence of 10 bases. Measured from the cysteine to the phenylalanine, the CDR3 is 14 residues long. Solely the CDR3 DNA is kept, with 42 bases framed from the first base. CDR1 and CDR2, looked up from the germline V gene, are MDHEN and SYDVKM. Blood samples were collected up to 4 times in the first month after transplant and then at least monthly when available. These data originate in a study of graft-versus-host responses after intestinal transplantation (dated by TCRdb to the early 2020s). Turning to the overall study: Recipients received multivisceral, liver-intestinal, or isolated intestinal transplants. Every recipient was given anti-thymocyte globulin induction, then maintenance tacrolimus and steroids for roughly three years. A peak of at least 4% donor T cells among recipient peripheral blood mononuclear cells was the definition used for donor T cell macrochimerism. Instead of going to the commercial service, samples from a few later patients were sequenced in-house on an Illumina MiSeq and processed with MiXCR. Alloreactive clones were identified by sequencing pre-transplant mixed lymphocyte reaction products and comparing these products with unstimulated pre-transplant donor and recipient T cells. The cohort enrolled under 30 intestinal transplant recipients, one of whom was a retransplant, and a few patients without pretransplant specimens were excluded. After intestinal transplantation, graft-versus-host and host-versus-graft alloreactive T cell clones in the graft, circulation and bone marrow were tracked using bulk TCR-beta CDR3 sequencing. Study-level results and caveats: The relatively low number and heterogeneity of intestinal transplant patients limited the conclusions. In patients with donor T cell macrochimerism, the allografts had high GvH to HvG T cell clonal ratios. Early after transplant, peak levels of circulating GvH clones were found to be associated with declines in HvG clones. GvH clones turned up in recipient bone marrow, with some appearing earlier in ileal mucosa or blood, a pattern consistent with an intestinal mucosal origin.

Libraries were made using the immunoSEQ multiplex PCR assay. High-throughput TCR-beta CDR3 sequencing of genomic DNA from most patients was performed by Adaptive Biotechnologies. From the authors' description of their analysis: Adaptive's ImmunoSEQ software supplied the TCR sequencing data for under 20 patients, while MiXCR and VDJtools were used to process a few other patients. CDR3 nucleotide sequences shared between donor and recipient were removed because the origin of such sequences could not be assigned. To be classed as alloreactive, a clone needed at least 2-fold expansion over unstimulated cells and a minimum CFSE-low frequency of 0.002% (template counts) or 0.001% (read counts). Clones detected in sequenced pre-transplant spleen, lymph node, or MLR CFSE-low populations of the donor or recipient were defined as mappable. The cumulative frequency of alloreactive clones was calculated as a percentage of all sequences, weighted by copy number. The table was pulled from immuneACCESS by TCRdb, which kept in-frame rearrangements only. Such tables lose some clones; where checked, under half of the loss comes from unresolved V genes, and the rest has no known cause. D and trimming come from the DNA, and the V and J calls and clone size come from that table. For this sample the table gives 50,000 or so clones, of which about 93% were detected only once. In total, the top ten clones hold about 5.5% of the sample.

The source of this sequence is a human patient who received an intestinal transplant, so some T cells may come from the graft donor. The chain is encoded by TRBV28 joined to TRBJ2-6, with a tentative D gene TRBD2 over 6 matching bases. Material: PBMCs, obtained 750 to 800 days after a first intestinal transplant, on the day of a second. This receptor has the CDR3 CASYAGSGANVLTF. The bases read TGTGCCAGTTACGCGGGGTCTGGGGCCAACGTCCTGACTTTC.